This T cell receptor beta chain was recovered during a study of cytomegalovirus exposure and HLA in healthy donors. Study summary: Within an early data release were roughly 90 million unique TCRs drawn from HLA-typed donors. Study-wide points: Later analysis revealed greater clonal expansion in HLA-associated TCR beta chains than in equally common others. As a later analysis showed, a missense DCLRE1C variant was linked to trimming of TCR beta V- and J-genes.

A multiplex PCR was run with 60 Vbeta primers and 13 Jbeta primers. Libraries were prepared by immunoSEQ multiplex PCR; TCRdb keeps only in-frame clonotypes and omits some of them. The repertoire holds approximately 150,000 clones, with around 76% as singletons. Concerning this clone itself: What it binds is not known.

The germline V and J ends were trimmed by 0 bases and 4 bases, with 12 bases remaining between them. This CDR3 is 14 amino acids long. Per the germline V gene, CDR1 is GTSNPN and CDR2 is SVGIG (reference sequence). The TCR was taken from a man aged 40-55 years in good health and CMV-seronegative. The specimen was PBMCs. The chain uses TRBV30 and TRBJ1-2; D possibly corresponds to TRBD1 (5 bases). CDR3 nucleotides: TGTGCCTGGAGTGTGGGGCAGGGCGCCTATGGCTACACCTTC. Protein: CAWSVGQGAYGYTF.